Shown below are 10 T cell receptor beta chains from a single sample sequenced in a study of preoperative IRX-2 immunotherapy in early breast cancer. The sample's treatment: preoperative locoregional IRX-2 cytokine immunotherapy. Some clones are missing from TCRdb's copy, which holds only in-frame ones; the method was immunoSEQ multiplex PCR. In the table there are some 19,000 clones, approximately 80% of which are singletons. This material consisted of lymph node tissue, taken after IRX-2 immunotherapy. The receptors originated from a human donor with breast cancer.

In its sample, this clone was seen once. The chain links TRBV25-1 to TRBJ1-3; no clear D gene. V was cut by 4 bases and J by 0 bases, with 13 bases left in between. The CDR3 length is 16 residues. Germline V gives CDR1 MGHDK, CDR2 SYGVNS. DNA for the CDR3: TGTGCCAGCAGTGTTGCGGGTCTCTTCTCTGGAAACACCATATATTTT. Protein product: CASSVAGLFSGNTIYF.

This rearrangement joins TRBV5-1 to TRBJ2-3, with 11 bases lining up with TRBD2. This CDR3 region has 15 residues. Germline-derived CDR1 and CDR2 are SGHRS and YFSETQ. J was trimmed by 6 bases and V by 2 bases; bases with no gene match: 5. CDR3 amino acids: CASSFSGGALDTQYF. Written as DNA, the CDR3 is TGCGCCAGCAGCTTTAGCGGGGGGGCCTTGGATACGCAGTATTTT.

This clone came up once. The chain employs TRBV1 and TRBJ2-3; the table's D call of TRBD2 was not tested on the DNA. TRBV1 counts as a pseudogene. The CDR3 has 17 amino acids. The CDR3 nucleotides read TGCGCCAGCAGCCAAGCCGCGGGACTAGTTATCACAGATACGCAGTATTTT. The encoded protein is CASSQAAGLVITDTQYF.

Worth noting for this clone: The junction and the germline gene differ at one end; a read error may be behind it. This rearrangement joins TRBV6-8 to TRBJ2-7; 14 bases line up with TRBD2. Germline V gene sequence: CDR1 MNHGY, CDR2 SAAAGT. CDR3 size: 13 residues. CDR3: CAGRLAGGFEQYF. Here the CDR3 DNA reads TGTGCCGGCAGACTAGCGGGAGGGTTCGAGCAGTACTTC.

This clone appeared a few times. The genes are TRBV4-1 and TRBJ1-3, with a weak D call TRBD1 (5 bases). CDR3 length: 18 amino acids. Germline V gene lookup returns CDR1 MGHRA and CDR2 YSYEKL. With 2 bases removed from V and 5 bases from J, the gap between germline ends came to 22 bases. The CDR3 bases are TGCGCCAGCAGCCAAAAAAGATTTCACGGGACCAGTAGAAACACCATATATTTT. Its translation: CASSQKRFHGTSRNTIYF.

This clone was observed a few times. The J gene is TRBJ2-2, the V gene TRBV6-8, with D perhaps TRBD1 or TRBD2 (6 bases each). CDR3 length: 16 amino acids. Germline V gene lookup returns CDR1 MNHGY and CDR2 SAAAGT. The V gene lost 7 bases and the J gene lost 2 bases, with 17 bases spanning the gap. In DNA form, the CDR3 reads TGTGCCAGCATGGTTTACGGGGGCCCCAACACCGGGGAGCTGTTTTTT. It specifies CASMVYGGPNTGELFF.

The rearrangement joins TRBV19 to TRBJ2-3; 14 nucleotides match TRBD2. Germline CDR1 reads LNHDA; CDR2 reads SQIVND (reference sequence). Unmatched junction bases numbered 6, after V lost 4 bases and J lost 6 bases. This CDR3 has 16 amino acids. CDR3 nucleotide sequence: TGTGCCAGTAGTAAAAGACTAGCGGGAGGGACTGATACGCAGTATTTT. This translates into CASSKRLAGGTDTQYF.

This clone was seen more than once but under ten times. The chain combines TRBV14 with TRBJ2-7; tentative D call: TRBD2 (6 bases). CDR3 length equals 15 residues. V lost 1 base, J lost 4 bases, and 14 bases lay in between. The germline gives CDR1 SGHDN, CDR2 FVKESK. The CDR3 sequence is CASSQGGKWGYEQYF. The CDR3 nucleotides read TGTGCCAGCAGCCAAGGCGGGAAGTGGGGTTACGAGCAGTACTTC.

The chain recombines TRBV18 with TRBJ1-1; TRBD1 is a possible D gene (6 bases). The CDR3 has 16 amino acids. Germline V lookup: CDR1 KGHSH, CDR2 LQKENI. V gave up 4 bases and J gave up 0 bases, with 15 bases separating them. The CDR3 nucleotides read TGTGCCAGCTCACGTCTATCCGGGACAATGAACACTGAAGCTTTCTTT. It yields the protein CASSRLSGTMNTEAFF. The full variable domain, its missing parts supplied by reference TRBV18 and TRBJ1-1, is NAGVMQNPRHLVRRRGQEARLRCSPMKGHSHVYWYRQLPEEGLKFMVYLQKENIIDESGMPKERFSAEFPKEGPSILRIQQVVRGDSAAYFCASSRLSGTMNTEAFFGQGTRLTVV.

The rearrangement uses TRBV6-8 and TRBJ1-1, with D maybe TRBD1 (5 bases). CDR3 length: 15 amino acids. Per germline, CDR1 MNHGY and CDR2 SAAAGT. The germline V and J ends were trimmed by 2 bases and 5 bases, with 15 bases remaining between them. The CDR3 coding sequence is TGTGCCAGCAGTTACAATGGGGGAGCCTTGACTGAAGCTTTCTTT. Translated, it gives CASSYNGGALTEAFF.